These 21 T cell receptor beta chains came from one sample sequenced in a study of beta chain features in type 1 diabetes. Antigens of these TCRs are unknown. The isolated RNA, all of it, was reverse transcribed, so expressed TCRB transcripts were what got sequenced. Assay: immunoSEQ multiplex PCR; the TCRdb copy retains only in-frame clones and omits some. The data show about 160,000 clones, 8.5% to 10% seen once. Study-level results: Significant though moderate, a shortening of TCRB CDR3s appeared in all four CD4+ subsets of Type 1 diabetes patients.

The material sequenced was central memory CD4+ T cells from blood. The receptors come from a woman in her 30s with type 1 diabetes.

To note about this clone: The sample carries other DNA sequences with the same CDR3. V is TRBV27 and J is TRBJ2-7; the match to TRBD2 covers 10 bases. Germline CDR1 reads MNHEY; CDR2 reads SMNVEV (reference sequence). The trim removed 4 bases at V and 2 bases at J, leaving 2 bases unmatched. The CDR3 covers 14 residues. The CDR3 loop reads CASSSAGGPYEQYF. CDR3 DNA: TGTGCCAGCAGTTCAGCGGGAGGGCCCTACGAGCAGTACTTC.

This chain connects TRBV28 to TRBJ1-1; unclear D gene. This CDR3 is 13 amino acids long. CDR1 and CDR2 (germline): MDHEN, SYDVKM. With 1 base removed from V and 8 bases from J, the gap between germline ends came to 11 bases. The CDR3 region is CASSLFGWREAFF. The CDR3 nucleotides read TGTGCCAGCAGTTTATTTGGATGGCGGGAAGCTTTCTTT.

There are a few counts of this clone. V and J are TRBV6-1 and TRBJ1-1, with 7 bases fitting TRBD1. The V gene's germline CDR1 is MNHNS and CDR2 SASEGT. The CDR3 is 14 residues long. Unmatched junction bases numbered 8, after V lost 5 bases and J lost 5 bases. DNA of the CDR3: TGTGCCAGCAGTATCACAGGGGATCGGACTGAAGCTTTCTTT. Translation gives CASSITGDRTEAFF.

In this sample, this clone turned up a few times. This chain's CDR3 is CASSLTREETQYF. The CDR3 DNA is TGTGCCAGCAGCCTCACTAGGGAAGAGACCCAGTACTTC. This chain links TRBV7-3 with TRBJ2-5; possible D gene TRBD2, 5 bases. Germline CDR1 SGHTA, CDR2 FQGTGA. The CDR3 runs to 13 residues. With 5 bases removed from V and 3 bases from J, the gap between germline ends came to 10 bases.

This clone occurred a few times. The V gene is TRBV30, the J gene TRBJ2-7, with 8 bases fitting TRBD2. The germline V gene has CDR1 GTSNPN and CDR2 SVGIG (reference sequence). There are 13 residues in the CDR3. V gave up 3 bases and J gave up 3 bases; unmatched junction bases: 4. CDR3 in amino acids: CAWRSSGSYEQYF. The CDR3 nucleotides read TGTGCCTGGAGGTCCAGCGGGAGCTACGAGCAGTACTTC.

This clone was seen more than once but under ten times. CDR3 sequence reads: CATSRGGANEKLFF. CDR3 DNA: TGTGCCACCAGCAGAGGGGGGGCTAATGAAAAACTGTTTTTT. The chain employs TRBV15 and TRBJ1-4; a possible D gene is TRBD1 (5 bases). The CDR3 length is 14 residues. The V gene's germline CDR1 is LNHNV and CDR2 YYDKDF (reference sequence). V was clipped by 1 base and J by 3 bases, with 6 bases between them.

This clone was detected only a few times. The J gene is TRBJ2-1, the V gene TRBV7-2; TRBD2 aligns across 9 bases. The CDR3 runs 14 residues. CDR1 SGHTA and CDR2 FQGNSA come from the germline V gene. With V trimmed by 1 base and J by 10 bases, 5 bases remained unmatched. The CDR3 loop reads CASSLEGLAWEQFF. Written as DNA, the CDR3 is TGTGCCAGCAGCTTAGAGGGACTAGCATGGGAGCAGTTCTTC.

The rearrangement uses TRBV2 and TRBJ1-2; D is undetermined. This CDR3 has 11 residues. V lost 2 bases to trimming and J lost 8 bases, with 6 bases between them. CDR1 SNHLY and CDR2 FYNNEI come from the germline V gene. The CDR3 sequence: CASSERAGYTF. DNA of the CDR3: TGTGCCAGCAGTGAACGAGCAGGCTACACCTTC.

This clone came up a few times. This sequence joins TRBV30 and TRBJ2-7, with D hard to call. Trimming shortened V by 5 bases and J by 3 bases, and 11 bases separated the two germline ends. Germline CDR1 is GTSNPN and CDR2 is SVGIG (reference sequence). The CDR3 covers 12 residues. In DNA form, the CDR3 reads TGTGCCTGGCAGGCCGCAAGCTACGAGCAGTACTTC. Amino acids: CAWQAASYEQYF.

The rearrangement joins TRBV10-3 to TRBJ2-7; 9 bases map to TRBD1. The CDR3 extends over 15 amino acids. Germline V gene sequence: CDR1 ENHRY, CDR2 SYGVKD. The ends lost 6 bases at V and 2 bases at J; junction bases unmatched: 8. The CDR3 DNA reads TGTGCCATCAGAAGCCCGGGACAGGGCCCCTACGAGCAGTACTTC. Translated, it gives CAIRSPGQGPYEQYF.

The sample holds many counts of this clone. The chain links TRBV30 to TRBJ2-7, with D perhaps TRBD1 (5 bases). The CDR3 sequence is 11 residues long. V lost 4 bases and J lost 6, with 10 bases in between. Germline-derived CDR1 and CDR2 are GTSNPN and SVGIG (reference sequence). Here the CDR3 DNA reads TGTGCCTGGAACTGGGGCGGCGAGCAGTACTTC. Translation: CAWNWGGEQYF.

This clone came up a few times. The V call is TRBV28, the J call TRBJ1-2; D not resolved. This CDR3 comprises 12 residues. From germline, CDR1 is MDHEN and CDR2 SYDVKM. V lost 5 bases and J 9 bases, leaving 13 bases between the germline ends. As DNA, the CDR3 is TGTGCCAGCAGTAATGAGGGATCCAGCTACACCTTC. It is translated as CASSNEGSSYTF.

This chain links TRBV30 with TRBJ2-4, with D uncertain. CDR1 GTSNPN and CDR2 SVGIG come from the germline V gene (reference sequence). Between the trimmed V and J ends, which lost 2 bases and 3 bases, there was a span of 8 bases. The CDR3 contains 13 residues. CDR3 loop: CAWSTGHKNIQYF. The CDR3, as DNA: TGTGCCTGGAGTACGGGTCACAAAAACATTCAGTACTTC.

This sequence joins TRBV15 and TRBJ1-2, with unresolved D. The germline V gene has CDR1 LNHNV and CDR2 YYDKDF (reference sequence). V was clipped by 3 bases and J by 5 bases, with 4 bases between them. The length of the CDR3 is 11 residues. CDR3 loop: CATSSPYGYTF. CDR3 nucleotides: TGTGCCACCAGCAGCCCATATGGCTACACCTTC.

The CDR3 here is CAWSHRSSSTDTQYF. The CDR3 coding sequence is TGTGCCTGGAGCCATCGCAGTTCTAGCACAGATACGCAGTATTTT. V usage is TRBV30 and J usage is TRBJ2-3, with D uncertain. V lost 3 bases, J lost 0 bases, and 13 bases lay in between. The CDR3 runs to 15 residues. CDR1 is GTSNPN, CDR2 SVGIG, per germline (reference sequence).

The chain links TRBV19 to TRBJ2-1; TRBD2 aligns across 9 bases. V lost 6 bases to trimming and J lost 6 bases; unmatched junction nucleotides: 6. The CDR3 length is 14 residues. Germline lookup yields CDR1 LNHDA and CDR2 SQIVND (reference sequence). The CDR3 is CASRGTSSSNEQFF. DNA for the CDR3: TGTGCCAGTAGGGGGACTAGCTCTAGCAATGAGCAGTTCTTC.

This clone has a handful of counts. The chain carries TRBV7-2 and TRBJ2-3; 7 bases map to TRBD2. This CDR3 comprises 17 residues. V gave up 5 bases and J gave up 1 base; unmatched junction bases: 12. CDR1 is SGHTA and CDR2 is FQGNSA in the germline V gene. DNA of the CDR3: TGTGCCAGCAGCCCAACCCTCTGGCTAGCGGGCACAGATACGCAGTATTTT. As protein: CASSPTLWLAGTDTQYF.

This clone was found a few times. The chain employs TRBV29-1 and TRBJ1-1, with no clear D. The V end was cut by 7 bases, the J end by 1 base, with 13 bases between. The V gene's germline CDR1 is SQVTM and CDR2 ANQGSEA. This CDR3 is 13 amino acids long. The CDR3 reads CSASEGTNTEAFF. The CDR3 DNA reads as TGCAGCGCGTCGGAGGGCACGAACACTGAAGCTTTCTTT.

V is TRBV12-5 and J is TRBJ1-1; D ambiguous. Germline CDR1 is LGHNT and CDR2 is FRNRAP. The CDR3 loop spans 13 amino acids. Trimming stripped 5 bases from V and 6 bases from J, with 13 bases between. The CDR3 sequence is CASGPNLGAEAFF. DNA for the CDR3: TGTGCTAGTGGTCCGAATTTGGGCGCTGAAGCTTTCTTT.

The chain employs TRBV18 and TRBJ1-1; D possibly corresponds to TRBD1 (6 bases). The CDR3 has 16 amino acids. The V end was cut by 2 bases, the J end by 2 bases, with 15 bases between. Germline values: CDR1 KGHSH, CDR2 LQKENI. CDR3 coding DNA: TGTGCCAGCTCACCAATCGCGACAGGTTATAACACTGAAGCTTTCTTT. It codes for CASSPIATGYNTEAFF.

CDR3 nucleotide sequence: TGTGCCAGCAGCCAAGATATTAGCGGGAGGAAGCAGTTCTTC. Translated: CASSQDISGRKQFF. The V call is TRBV4-2, the J call TRBJ2-1; TRBD2 matches 10 bases. Germline CDR1 reads LGHNA; CDR2 reads YNFKEQ. J gave up 11 bases and V 0 bases, and 4 bases lay outside the gene matches. The CDR3 spans 14 residues.